A single T cell receptor beta chain is shown here with its context. Its specificity is not known. This PCR relied on a set of 60 Vbeta primers and 13 Jbeta primers. Method: immunoSEQ multiplex PCR; TCRdb's copy keeps in-frame clones and lacks some. This sample has some 150,000 clones; approximately 85% occur once, and the top ten carry roughly 6%. CDR1 SGHRS and CDR2 YFSETQ come from the germline V gene. The CDR3 is made up of 14 amino acids. V dropped 0 bases and J dropped 5; count of bases not matched to a gene: 2. The sample originates from a study of cytomegalovirus exposure and HLA in healthy donors. Study-wide points: Clonal expansion was found to be greater in HLA-associated TCR beta chains than in equally common others in a later analysis.

The specimen was PBMCs. The chain links TRBV5-1 to TRBJ2-1; 7 nucleotides match TRBD2. The source is a man in his forties or fifties in good health and CMV-seropositive. This CDR3 is CASSLVGGDNEQFF. Written as DNA, the CDR3 is TGCGCCAGCAGCTTGGTGGGGGGGGACAATGAGCAGTTCTTC.